The 5 T cell receptor beta chains presented below share a single source sample, sequenced in a study of shared clonotypes between healthy human individuals (dated by TCRdb to the early 2020s). The library was built by means of the immunoSEQ multiplex PCR assay. Drawn from immuneACCESS, this table holds only the in-frame rearrangements with V and J called that TCRdb kept. Clones are partly lost; checked studies trace under half to an unresolved V gene and leave the rest unexplained. In all, the sample holds roughly 2.1 million clones, and approximately 94% of those were seen once. In total, the top ten clones hold approximately 1.7% of the sample. CD8 naive samples were obtained by positive selection for CCR7 among CD45RO-negative cells, yielding a CD45RA+CCR7+ population from which TemRA cells were excluded. The specimen sequenced was naive CD8+ T cells from PBMCs. The sample's cell subset or site label, in plain terms: CD45RA+CCR7+. Receptors were obtained from a man in his late teens or twenties in good health. Some clones in this sample may be carry-over from other donors' samples.

This clone was seen just once. The V call is TRBV2, the J call TRBJ2-7; a weak D match, TRBD2 (5 bases). Germline CDR1 reads SNHLY; CDR2 reads FYNNEI. The CDR3 sequence is 13 residues long. V lost 8 bases, J lost 3 bases, and 14 bases lay in between. CDR3 residues: CASENRGVYEQYF. The DNA for the CDR3 is TGTGCCAGCGAGAACCGGGGAGTCTACGAGCAGTACTTC.

V usage is TRBV9 and J usage is TRBJ1-1; perhaps TRBD1 as D (6 bases). Looked up from germline, CDR1 is SGDLS and CDR2 is YYNGEE. Trimming left V 0 bases short and J 5 bases short, with 14 bases between. The CDR3 has 15 residues. CDR3 sequence: CASSVGWGAKTEAFF. CDR3 DNA: TGTGCCAGCAGCGTAGGATGGGGGGCCAAGACTGAAGCTTTCTTT.

This chain joins TRBV4-1 and TRBJ1-2; TRBD1 is a possible D gene (6 bases). This CDR3 has 15 residues. V was cut by 0 bases and J by 5 bases, with 13 bases left in between. Germline V gives CDR1 MGHRA, CDR2 YSYEKL. The CDR3 coding sequence is TGCGCCAGCAGCCAAGAAGCAGGGGCCCCGTATGGCTACACCTTC. Residues: CASSQEAGAPYGYTF.

The V call is TRBV7-9, the J call TRBJ2-7; 8 nucleotides align to TRBD1. The CDR3 consists of 14 residues. CDR1 is SEHNR, CDR2 FQNEAQ, per germline (reference sequence). Unmatched junction bases numbered 8, after V lost 5 bases and J lost 5 bases. The CDR3 loop reads CASSATATGDEQYF. The CDR3 DNA reads TGTGCCAGCAGCGCCACCGCGACAGGGGACGAGCAGTACTTC.

The chain combines TRBV29-1 with TRBJ2-1, with TRBD2 as a possible D gene (6 bases). The length of the CDR3 is 13 residues. In germline, CDR1 is SQVTM, CDR2 ANQGSEA. Trimming pared 4 bases from V and 6 bases from J, leaving 13 bases between. The CDR3, as DNA: TGCAGCGTTGGGGGGGTCAGGTCCAATGAGCAGTTCTTC. This codes for CSVGGVRSNEQFF.